This is a list of T cell receptor beta chains from one sample in a study of T cell responses to AZD1222 COVID-19 vaccine. The assay was immunoSEQ multiplex PCR, and TCRdb's table has in-frame clones only and misses some. The sample lists about 170,000 clones, approximately 93% occurring once. The sample was peripheral blood, taken on day 0 of AZD1222 vaccination. The receptors originated from an adult in good health. Each CDR3 is given without its conserved first and last residue.

>TRBV6-1|TRBJ2-1
ASSDPLAGGDGEQF
>TRBV13|TRBJ1-1
ASSLESPRNDGGGTEAF
>TRBV18|TRBJ2-1
ASSPQGSVTGNEQF
>TRBV7-9|TRBJ2-2
ASSSAWDRNTGELF
>TRBV2|TRBJ1-1
ASTEPGRGAF
>TRBV5-1|TRBJ1-3
ANPGQQKIRSLNTIY
>TRBV7-2|TRBJ2-3
ASSLKAGVTDTQY
>TRBV19|TRBJ2-1
ASSILRSHSYNEQF
>TRBV5-4|TRBJ1-1
ASSLKALGNTEAF
>TRBV6-5|TRBJ2-7
ASTGQILRGQY
>TRBV18|TRBJ2-7
ASMIDRGYEQY
>TRBV28|TRBJ1-3
ASTRWGLSSGNTIY
>TRBV5-1|TRBJ2-1
ASSPGPGGSSYNEQF
>TRBV3-1/TRBV3-2|TRBJ2-2
ASSLQGGAGELF
>TRBV12-5|TRBJ1-2
ASGLGPLTAANYGYT
>TRBV6-5|TRBJ2-7
ASTGDSFYEQY
>TRBV4-1|TRBJ2-1
ASSQNQDNEQF
>TRBV10-3|TRBJ2-7
AISGSYEQY
>TRBV11-2|TRBJ1-2
ASSLNDYGYT
>TRBV18|TRBJ2-1
ASSLLPTSPGYNEQF
>TRBV7-9|TRBJ2-1
ASTSWTSGNYNEQF
>TRBV7-2|TRBJ1-2
ASSPQGGGARYGYT
>TRBV10-1|TRBJ1-1
ASSPGTANTEAF
>TRBV5-1|TRBJ1-3
ASSLWTGRSGNTIY
>TRBV3-1/TRBV3-2|TRBJ2-1
ASTSQGDSYNEQF
>TRBV5-1|TRBJ2-2
ASTNDASGRVGELF
>TRBV5-1|TRBJ1-1
ASSFGGSGTEAF
>TRBV10-3|TRBJ1-1
AIKESLNTEAF
>TRBV6-1|TRBJ2-1
ASSEGGGMTYNEQF
>TRBV15|TRBJ2-7
ATSRTSGITYEQY
>TRBV6-4|TRBJ1-1
ASSDSTQGNTEAF
>TRBV6-5|TRBJ2-7
AGEADGTSYEQY
>TRBV29-1|TRBJ2-1
SVVVPNSGEQF
>TRBV11-3|TRBJ2-7
ASSLAAGNYEQY
>TRBV6-5|TRBJ1-2
ASSQQGGNGYT